A selection of T cell receptor beta chains follows, all from one sample in a study of blood T cell repertoires in COVID-19. Repertoires were generated with immunoSEQ multiplex PCR, while TCRdb's copy carries only in-frame clones and drops some. The sample gives roughly 130,000 clones, around 87% of which show up once; roughly 3.6% is in the top ten. Sequenced input: peripheral blood. The origin of the receptors is an older woman with acute or convalescent COVID-19. The CDR3 runs from the conserved cysteine through the conserved F or W. The D gene is left open where the match is weak. Where a row states a size, it is once, few, many or the class of an expanded clone; other rows omit it.

D,size,J,length,V,DNA,CDR3
TRBD1,few,TRBJ1-2,14,TRBV6-6,TGTGCCAGCGGGAACGGACAGGGGGTTTATGGCTACACCTTC,CASGNGQGVYGYTF
NA,once,TRBJ1-5,14,TRBV6-5,TGTGCCAGCAGTCCCGGGACTGCAAATCAGCCCCAGCATTTT,CASSPGTANQPQHF
TRBD2,once,TRBJ2-2,15,TRBV19,TGTGCCAGTACCCGTACTAGCGGGAACACCGGGGAGCTGTTTTTT,CASTRTSGNTGELFF
NA,few,TRBJ1-6,15,TRBV2,TGTGCCAGCAGAGAACTGCTAATCTATAATTCACCCCTCCACTTT,CASRELLIYNSPLHF
NA,NA,TRBJ1-1,12,TRBV6-5,TGTGCCGAGCGGGCAGGTAACACTGAAGCTTTCTTT,CAERAGNTEAFF
NA,NA,TRBJ1-3,15,TRBV28,TGTGCCAGCAGTTTATATGCAGGGACTGGAAACACCATATATTTT,CASSLYAGTGNTIYF
TRBD1,NA,TRBJ1-2,16,TRBV9,TGTGCCAGCAGCGCAGGAGGGGGCGCAGCTAACTATGGCTACACCTTC,CASSAGGGAANYGYTF
TRBD1,NA,TRBJ1-1,16,TRBV11-3,TGTGCCAGCAGCTTCTACCTAGGGGGCCTTAACACTGAAGCTTTCTTT,CASSFYLGGLNTEAFF
NA,NA,TRBJ1-1,14,TRBV9,TGTGCCAGCAGCGTAGGGGCAAAGAACACTGAAGCTTTCTTT,CASSVGAKNTEAFF
NA,NA,TRBJ1-2,15,TRBV5-1,TGCGCCAGCAGCTTGGATTTACAGCTGGGCTATGGCTACACCTTC,CASSLDLQLGYGYTF
NA,NA,TRBJ1-1,15,TRBV25-1,TGTGCCAGCAGTGAATTCCAGGGTCTGGACACTGAAGCTTTCTTT,CASSEFQGLDTEAFF
TRBD2,NA,TRBJ2-1,15,TRBV29-1,TGCAGCGTTGAAGTGCTAGCGGGGGGCTACAATGAGCAGTTCTTC,CSVEVLAGGYNEQFF
NA,NA,TRBJ2-1,13,TRBV5-1,TGCGCCAGCACCCGGCCCCCTAGTGTTGAGCAGTTCTTC,CASTRPPSVEQFF
TRBD2,NA,TRBJ2-3,19,TRBV28,TGTGCCAGCAGACGAAGATATCCGGTGGCTAGCGGGAGTACAGATACGCAGTATTTT,CASRRRYPVASGSTDTQYF
TRBD2,NA,TRBJ2-1,15,TRBV18,TGTGCCAGCTCACCCTCGACTAGCCCCTACAATGAGCAGTTCTTC,CASSPSTSPYNEQFF
TRBD2,NA,TRBJ2-1,14,TRBV2,TGTGCCAGCAGTGAGGTCAGGCAGTCGGGGGGGCAGTTCTTC,CASSEVRQSGGQFF
NA,once,TRBJ1-4,15,TRBV5-1,TGCGCCAGCAGCTTCGGTGGACAAACTAATGAAAAACTGTTTTTT,CASSFGGQTNEKLFF
NA,NA,TRBJ2-1,13,TRBV24-1,TGTGCCACCGGGCTAGCTAGTAACACTGAGCAGTTCTTC,CATGLASNTEQFF
NA,NA,TRBJ2-1,14,TRBV29-1,TGCAGCGTTGCCGGAGGACCACCCGAGGATGAGCAGTTCTTC,CSVAGGPPEDEQFF
TRBD2,NA,TRBJ2-1,19,TRBV19,TGTGCCAGTAGTTCCGGGACTAGCGGGAGGGTGGGCTCCTACAATGAGCAGTTCTTC,CASSSGTSGRVGSYNEQFF
NA,NA,TRBJ2-5,15,TRBV7-3,TGTGCCAGCAGCCCCACCCGGGACTCAAAAGAGACCCAGTACTTC,CASSPTRDSKETQYF
TRBD1,NA,TRBJ1-1,17,TRBV28,TGTGCCAGCAGTCCATGGACAGGAAGAGGCGGGGAGTCTGAAGCTTTCTTT,CASSPWTGRGGESEAFF
NA,NA,TRBJ1-3,15,TRBV6-5,TGTGCCAGCAGGGCAGGGCTACCGGCGGGAAACACCATATATTTT,CASRAGLPAGNTIYF
TRBD1,NA,TRBJ2-1,13,TRBV5-1,TGCGCCAGCAGCAGGGACAGGGTCAATGAGCAGTTCTTC,CASSRDRVNEQFF